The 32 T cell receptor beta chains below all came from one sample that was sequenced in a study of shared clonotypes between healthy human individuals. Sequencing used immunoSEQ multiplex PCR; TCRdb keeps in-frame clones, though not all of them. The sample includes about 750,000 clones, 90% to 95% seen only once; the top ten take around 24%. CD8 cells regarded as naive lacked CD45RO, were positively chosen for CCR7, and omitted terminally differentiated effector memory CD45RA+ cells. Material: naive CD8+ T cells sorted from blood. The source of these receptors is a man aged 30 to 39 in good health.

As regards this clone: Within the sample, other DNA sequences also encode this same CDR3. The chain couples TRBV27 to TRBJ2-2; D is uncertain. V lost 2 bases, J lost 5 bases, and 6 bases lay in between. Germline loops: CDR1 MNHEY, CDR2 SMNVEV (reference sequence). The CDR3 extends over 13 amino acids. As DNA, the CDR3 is TGTGCCAGCAGTTTAGGCGGTACCGGGGAGCTGTTTTTT. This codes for CASSLGGTGELFF.

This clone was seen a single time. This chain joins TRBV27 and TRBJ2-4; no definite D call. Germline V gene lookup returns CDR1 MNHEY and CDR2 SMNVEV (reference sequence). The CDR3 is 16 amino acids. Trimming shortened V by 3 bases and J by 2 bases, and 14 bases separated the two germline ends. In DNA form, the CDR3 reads TGTGCCAGCAGTTTTGGCGCAAGTTTTTCCAAAAACATTCAGTACTTC. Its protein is CASSFGASFSKNIQYF.

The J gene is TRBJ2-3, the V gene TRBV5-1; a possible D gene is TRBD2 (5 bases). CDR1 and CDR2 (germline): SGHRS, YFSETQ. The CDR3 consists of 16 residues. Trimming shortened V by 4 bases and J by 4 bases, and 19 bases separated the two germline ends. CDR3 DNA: TGCGCCAGCAGCCCTGGCTGGGGAGCCCATGCAGATACGCAGTATTTT. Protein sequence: CASSPGWGAHADTQYF.

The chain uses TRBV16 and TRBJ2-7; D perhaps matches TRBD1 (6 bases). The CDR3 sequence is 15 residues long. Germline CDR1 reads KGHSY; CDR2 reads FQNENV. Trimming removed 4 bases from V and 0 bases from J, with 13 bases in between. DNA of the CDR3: TGTGCCAGCAGCCGTATCACAGGGAACTCCTACGAGCAGTACTTC. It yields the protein CASSRITGNSYEQYF.

CDR3 in DNA: TGTGCCAGCAGCTTAGTTTCAGGGATGAACACCGGGGAGCTGTTTTTT. Translating gives CASSLVSGMNTGELFF. The rearrangement uses TRBV7-9 and TRBJ2-2; possibly TRBD1 for D (5 bases). This CDR3 contains 16 residues. The ends were cut back, 1 base at V and 1 base at J, with 10 bases in the middle. In germline, CDR1 is SEHNR, CDR2 FQNEAQ (reference sequence).

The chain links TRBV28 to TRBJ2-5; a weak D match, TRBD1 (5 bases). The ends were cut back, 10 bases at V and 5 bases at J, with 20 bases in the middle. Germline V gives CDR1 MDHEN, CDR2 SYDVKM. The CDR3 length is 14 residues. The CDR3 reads CANRKAGSEETQYF. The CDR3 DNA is TGTGCCAACCGAAAGGCAGGGTCGGAGGAGACCCAGTACTTC.

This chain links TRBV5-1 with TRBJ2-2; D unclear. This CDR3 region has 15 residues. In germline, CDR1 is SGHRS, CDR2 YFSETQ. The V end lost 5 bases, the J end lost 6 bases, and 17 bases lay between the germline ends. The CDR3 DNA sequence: TGCGCCAGCAGGCCGCCGGGCGCGATTCCCGGGGAGCTGTTTTTT. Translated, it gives CASRPPGAIPGELFF.

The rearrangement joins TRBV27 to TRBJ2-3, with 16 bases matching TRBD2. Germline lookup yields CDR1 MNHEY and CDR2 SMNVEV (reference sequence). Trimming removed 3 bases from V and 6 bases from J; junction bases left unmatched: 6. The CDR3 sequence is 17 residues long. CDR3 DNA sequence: TGTGCCAGCAGTTTCCCGGGACTAGCGGGAGGGGTGGATACGCAGTATTTT. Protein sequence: CASSFPGLAGGVDTQYF.

CDR3 DNA sequence: TGCGCCAGCAGCCAAGATTTGTACGCACAGCTCTACAATGAGCAGTTCTTC. Its translation: CASSQDLYAQLYNEQFF. The rearrangement links TRBV4-3 to TRBJ2-1; no clear D. Trimming pared 0 bases from V and 3 bases from J, leaving 15 bases between. This CDR3 is 17 amino acids long. Germline CDR1 and CDR2: LGHNA and YSLEER.

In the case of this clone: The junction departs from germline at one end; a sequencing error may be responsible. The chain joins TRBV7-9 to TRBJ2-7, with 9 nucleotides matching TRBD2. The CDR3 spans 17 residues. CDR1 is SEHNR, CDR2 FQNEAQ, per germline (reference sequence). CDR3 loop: CAGSLLSLTSGAYEQYF. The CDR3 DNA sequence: TGTGCCGGCAGCTTATTATCGTTGACTAGCGGAGCCTACGAGCAGTACTTC.

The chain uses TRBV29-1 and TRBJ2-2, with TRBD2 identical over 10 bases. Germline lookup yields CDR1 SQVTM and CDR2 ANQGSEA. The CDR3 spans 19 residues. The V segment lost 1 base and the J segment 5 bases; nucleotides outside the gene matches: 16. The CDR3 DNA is TGCAGCGTTGAAGTAGTATCCAGCGGGAGGGCGGTTTTAACCGGGGAGCTGTTTTTT. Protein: CSVEVVSSGRAVLTGELFF.

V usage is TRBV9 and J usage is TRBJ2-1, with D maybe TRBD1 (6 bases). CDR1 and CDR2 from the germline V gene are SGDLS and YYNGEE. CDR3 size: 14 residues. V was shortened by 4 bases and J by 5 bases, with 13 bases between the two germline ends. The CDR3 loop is CASSPRTANNEQFF. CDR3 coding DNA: TGTGCCAGCAGCCCTCGGACAGCAAACAATGAGCAGTTCTTC.

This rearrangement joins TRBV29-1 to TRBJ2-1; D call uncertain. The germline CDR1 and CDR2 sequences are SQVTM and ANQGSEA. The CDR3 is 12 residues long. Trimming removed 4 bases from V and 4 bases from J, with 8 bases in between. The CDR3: CSVVPIYNEQFF. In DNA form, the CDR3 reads TGCAGCGTTGTCCCCATATACAATGAGCAGTTCTTC.

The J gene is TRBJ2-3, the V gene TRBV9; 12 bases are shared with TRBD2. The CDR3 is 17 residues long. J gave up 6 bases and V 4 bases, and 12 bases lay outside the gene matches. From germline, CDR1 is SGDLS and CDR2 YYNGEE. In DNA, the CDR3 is TGTGCCAGCAGCCGACTAGCGGGAGCTTCTCGAGCGGATACGCAGTATTTT. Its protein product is CASSRLAGASRADTQYF.

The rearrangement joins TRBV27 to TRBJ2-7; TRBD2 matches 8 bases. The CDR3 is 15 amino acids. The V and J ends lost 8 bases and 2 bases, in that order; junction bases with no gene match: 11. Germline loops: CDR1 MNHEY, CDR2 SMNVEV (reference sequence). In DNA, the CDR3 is TGTGCCAGCCGCCCCGGGGGGGTTATCGCCTACGAGCAGTACTTC. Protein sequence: CASRPGGVIAYEQYF.

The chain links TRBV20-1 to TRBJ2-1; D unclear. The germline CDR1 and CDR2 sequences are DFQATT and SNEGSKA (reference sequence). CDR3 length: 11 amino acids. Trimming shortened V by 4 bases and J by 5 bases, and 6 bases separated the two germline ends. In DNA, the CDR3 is TGCAGTGCTATTAACCACAATGAGCAGTTCTTC. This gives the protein CSAINHNEQFF.

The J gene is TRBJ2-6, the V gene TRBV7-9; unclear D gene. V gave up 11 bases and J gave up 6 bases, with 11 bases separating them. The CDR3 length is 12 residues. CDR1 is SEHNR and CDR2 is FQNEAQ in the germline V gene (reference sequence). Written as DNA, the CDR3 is TGTGCCGGATCAGTCGAGGCCAACGTCCTGACTTTC. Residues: CAGSVEANVLTF.

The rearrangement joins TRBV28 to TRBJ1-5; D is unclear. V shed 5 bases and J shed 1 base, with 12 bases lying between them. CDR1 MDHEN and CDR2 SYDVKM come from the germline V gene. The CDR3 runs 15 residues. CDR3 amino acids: CASSTITESNQPQHF. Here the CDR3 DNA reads TGTGCCAGCAGTACTATTACAGAGAGCAATCAGCCCCAGCATTTT.

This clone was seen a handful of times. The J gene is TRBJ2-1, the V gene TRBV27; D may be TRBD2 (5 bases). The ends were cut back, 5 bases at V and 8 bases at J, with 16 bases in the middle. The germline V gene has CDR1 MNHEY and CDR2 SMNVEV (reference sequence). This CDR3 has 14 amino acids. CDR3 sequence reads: CASSPAGPGHEQFF. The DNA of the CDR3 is TGTGCCAGCAGTCCCGCGGGCCCAGGCCATGAGCAGTTCTTC.

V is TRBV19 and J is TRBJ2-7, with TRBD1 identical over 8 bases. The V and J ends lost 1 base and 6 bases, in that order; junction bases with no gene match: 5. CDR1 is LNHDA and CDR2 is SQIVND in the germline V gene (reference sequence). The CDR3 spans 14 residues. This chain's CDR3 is CASSIVGQGVEQYF. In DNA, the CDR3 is TGTGCCAGTAGTATAGTTGGACAGGGAGTCGAGCAGTACTTC.

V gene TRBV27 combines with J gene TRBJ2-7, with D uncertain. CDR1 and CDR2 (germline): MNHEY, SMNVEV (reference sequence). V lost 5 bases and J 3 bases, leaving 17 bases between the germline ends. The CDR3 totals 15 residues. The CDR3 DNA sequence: TGTGCCAGCAGTGCCAAGTCCGGCGGATACTACGAGCAGTACTTC. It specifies CASSAKSGGYYEQYF.

The CDR3 protein is CASSPKQDSSGNTIYF. In DNA, the CDR3 is TGTGCCAGCAGCCCTAAACAGGACAGCTCTGGAAACACCATATATTTT. The rearrangement links TRBV9 to TRBJ1-3, with D perhaps matching TRBD1 (6 bases). The germline V gene encodes CDR1 SGDLS and CDR2 YYNGEE. The CDR3 covers 16 residues. Trimming stripped 4 bases from V and 0 bases from J, with 14 bases between.

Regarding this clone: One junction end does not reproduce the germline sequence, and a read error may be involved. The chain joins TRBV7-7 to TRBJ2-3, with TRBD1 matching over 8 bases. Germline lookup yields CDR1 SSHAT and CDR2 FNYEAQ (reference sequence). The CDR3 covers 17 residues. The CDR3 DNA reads TGTGCTAGCAGCTTAGCGAAGGACAGGGTCGGGGCAGATACGCAGTATTTT. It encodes CASSLAKDRVGADTQYF. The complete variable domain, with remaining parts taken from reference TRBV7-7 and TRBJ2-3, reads GAGVSQSPRYKVTKRGQDVTLRCDPISSHATLYWYQQALGQGPEFLTYFNYEAQPDKSGLPSDRFSAERPEGSISTLTIQRTEQRDSAMYRCASSLAKDRVGADTQYFGPGTRLTVL.

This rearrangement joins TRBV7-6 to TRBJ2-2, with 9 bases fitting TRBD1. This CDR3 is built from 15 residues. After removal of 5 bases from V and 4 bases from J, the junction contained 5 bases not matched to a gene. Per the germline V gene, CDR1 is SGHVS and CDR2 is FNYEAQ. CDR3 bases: TGTGCCAGCAGCCTGGGACAGGGAGCCACCGGGGAGCTGTTTTTT. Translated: CASSLGQGATGELFF. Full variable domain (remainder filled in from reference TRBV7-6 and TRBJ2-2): GAGVSQSPRYKVTKRGQDVALRCDPISGHVSLYWYRQALGQGPEFLTYFNYEAQQDKSGLPNDRFSAERPEGSISTLTIQRTEQRDSAMYRCASSLGQGATGELFFGEGSRLTVL.

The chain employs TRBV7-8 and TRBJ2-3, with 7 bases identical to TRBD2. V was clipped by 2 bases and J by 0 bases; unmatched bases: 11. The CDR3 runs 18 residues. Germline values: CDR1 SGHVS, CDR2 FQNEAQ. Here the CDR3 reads CASSLLRFGRESTDTQYF. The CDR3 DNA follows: TGTGCCAGCAGCTTACTTCGCTTTGGGCGGGAGAGCACAGATACGCAGTATTTT.

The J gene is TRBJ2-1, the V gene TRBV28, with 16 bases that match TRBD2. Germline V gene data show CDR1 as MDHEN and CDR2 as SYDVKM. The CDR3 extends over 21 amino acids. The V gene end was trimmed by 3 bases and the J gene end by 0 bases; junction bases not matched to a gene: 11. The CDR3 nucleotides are TGTGCCAGCAGTTTGCCACCGGGACTAGCGGGAGGGATAAGCTCCTACAATGAGCAGTTCTTC. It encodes CASSLPPGLAGGISSYNEQFF.

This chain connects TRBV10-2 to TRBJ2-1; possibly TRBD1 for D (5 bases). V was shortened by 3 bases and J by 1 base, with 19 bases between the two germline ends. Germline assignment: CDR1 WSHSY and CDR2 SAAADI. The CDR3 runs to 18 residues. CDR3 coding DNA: TGCGCCAGCAGTGACAGGGATTGGGCCCTAAGGTCCTACAATGAGCAGTTCTTC. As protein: CASSDRDWALRSYNEQFF.

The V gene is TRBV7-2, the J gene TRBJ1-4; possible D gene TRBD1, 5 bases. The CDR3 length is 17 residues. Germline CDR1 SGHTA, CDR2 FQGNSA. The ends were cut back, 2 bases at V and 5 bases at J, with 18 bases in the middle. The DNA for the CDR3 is TGTGCCAGCAGCTTAAGCGGGGGTGGTTTTGAGAATGAAAAACTGTTTTTT. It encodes CASSLSGGGFENEKLFF.

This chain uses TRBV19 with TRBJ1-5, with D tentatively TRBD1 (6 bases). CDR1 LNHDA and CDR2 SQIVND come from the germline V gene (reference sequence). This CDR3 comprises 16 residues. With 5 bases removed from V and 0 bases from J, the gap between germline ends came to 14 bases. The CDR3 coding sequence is TGTGCCAGTAGTTCATGGCCAGGGGTTAGCAATCAGCCCCAGCATTTT. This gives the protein CASSSWPGVSNQPQHF.

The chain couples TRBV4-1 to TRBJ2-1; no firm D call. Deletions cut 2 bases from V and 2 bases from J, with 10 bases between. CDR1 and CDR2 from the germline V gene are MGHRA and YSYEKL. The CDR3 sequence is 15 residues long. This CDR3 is CASSQLVSTYNEQFF. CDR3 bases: TGCGCCAGCAGCCAATTAGTGTCTACCTACAATGAGCAGTTCTTC.

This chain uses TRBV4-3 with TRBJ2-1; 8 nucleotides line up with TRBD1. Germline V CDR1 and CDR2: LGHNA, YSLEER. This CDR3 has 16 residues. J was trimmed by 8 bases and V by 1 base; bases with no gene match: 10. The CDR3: CASSQAQGGPFHEQFF. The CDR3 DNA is TGCGCCAGCAGCCAAGCACAGGGGGGACCCTTCCATGAGCAGTTCTTC.

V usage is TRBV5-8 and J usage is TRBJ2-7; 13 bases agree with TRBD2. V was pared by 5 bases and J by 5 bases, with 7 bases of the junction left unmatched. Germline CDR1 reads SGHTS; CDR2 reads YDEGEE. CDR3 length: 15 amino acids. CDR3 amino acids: CASRIRGLAGNEQYF. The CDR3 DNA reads TGTGCCAGCAGGATACGGGGACTAGCGGGAAACGAGCAGTACTTC.